This is a list of T cell receptor beta chains from one sample in a study of early T cells in non-severe SARS-CoV-2 infection. In TCRdb, the 5' RACE reads were re-called with MiXCR into one record per CDR3 protein. This table has around 9,000 distinct CDR3 sequences, about 5% appearing once. Material for sequencing was whole blood. The receptors originated from an adult who was a healthcare worker with PCR-confirmed SARS-CoV-2 infection or an uninfected control (not recorded which). CDR3s leave out the opening cysteine and the closing phenylalanine or tryptophan.

V gene: TRBV6-1; CDR3 protein: ASSEWDTWYQETQY
V gene: TRBV20-1; CDR3 protein: SARAGTSGRTRYNEQF
V gene: TRBV11-1; CDR3 protein: ASSLWGFRAF
V gene: TRBV7-3; CDR3 protein: ASSSGGPGLAGYNEQF
V gene: TRBV6-2/TRBV6-3; CDR3 protein: ASSYSREWQPQH
V gene: TRBV28; CDR3 protein: ATRGDGASSYNEQF
V gene: TRBV14; CDR3 protein: ASSQGVAITYEQY
V gene: TRBV6-5; CDR3 protein: ASSYEVSGIDEQF
V gene: TRBV10-2; CDR3 protein: ASSGQTGREQY
V gene: TRBV6-2/TRBV6-3; CDR3 protein: ASSLSGAPYNEQF
V gene: TRBV29-1; CDR3 protein: SVWTSVSYEQY
V gene: TRBV5-1; CDR3 protein: ASSFGLAGGVTGELF
V gene: TRBV5-4; CDR3 protein: ASSLGASGTTDTQY
V gene: TRBV20-1; CDR3 protein: SASSGTSSADTQY
V gene: TRBV28; CDR3 protein: ASSFRGVLYEQY
V gene: TRBV20-1; CDR3 protein: SARDTGGLAKNIQY
V gene: TRBV15; CDR3 protein: ATSRGGTGRPRGKLF
V gene: TRBV5-1; CDR3 protein: ASSFSGGTYEQY
V gene: TRBV4-2; CDR3 protein: ASSQSAGGEGTDTQY
V gene: TRBV11-2; CDR3 protein: ASSWDRSYEQY
V gene: TRBV6-6; CDR3 protein: ASSPILASGGADTQY
V gene: TRBV5-1; CDR3 protein: ASSPEEFYGYT
V gene: TRBV29-1; CDR3 protein: SVGGEAAGATDTQY
V gene: TRBV12-3/TRBV12-4; CDR3 protein: ASSVGTGYEQY
V gene: TRBV5-1; CDR3 protein: ASSLDARTTTEAF
V gene: TRBV10-2; CDR3 protein: ASSEEIGTGIADEQY
V gene: TRBV20-1; CDR3 protein: SARVEYEQY